This T cell receptor beta chain comes out of a study of glioma-infiltrating T cells. General study findings and limits: Gliomas, especially low-grade, showed above-expected tissue-blood divergence; non-neoplastic patients showed below. Only very few CDR3 sequences appeared in both tissue and blood.

This clonotype appeared many times. What it binds is unknown. Using RNA template, CDR3s of TCR alpha and beta were amplified with iRepertoire arm-PCR. For one-step reverse transcription and amplification, about 85-400 ng of tissue mRNA or PBMC total RNA was used. TCRdb passed the multiplex PCR reads through MiXCR, listing each CDR3 protein once. The repertoire holds approximately 190,000 distinct CDR3 sequences, with 30% to 40% as singletons. Trimming cost V 7 bases and J 9 bases, with 12 bases left between them. CDR3 length equals 11 residues. CDR1 and CDR2 (germline): SEHNR, FQNEAQ (reference sequence).

V usage is TRBV7-9 and J usage is TRBJ2-5; D unresolved. Sequenced input: glioma tissue, nonneoplastic brain tissue, or PBMCs (not recorded which). This clonotype originated in a human donor with low-grade glioma or glioblastoma, undergoing nonglioma brain surgery, or in good health (not recorded which). The DNA for the CDR3 is TGTGCCAGCAATTTCCTTGGAGCCCAGTACTTC. Translating gives CASNFLGAQYF. The full variable domain, completed using reference TRBV7-9 and TRBJ2-5, is DTGVSQNPRHKITKRGQNVTFRCDPISEHNRLYWYRQTLGQGPEFLTYFQNEAQLEKSRLLSDRFSAERPKGSFSTLEIQRTEQGDSAMYLCASNFLGAQYFGPGTRLLVL.